This T cell receptor (beta chain) is drawn from a study of radiotherapy plus CTLA-4 blockade in lung cancer. Whole-study context: Across the patients, objective responses occurred in more than 15%, and disease control in roughly 33%.

The germline V gene has CDR1 SGHNT and CDR2 YYREEE (reference sequence). The V end lost 2 bases, the J end lost 5 bases, and 14 bases lay between the germline ends. The CDR3 is 15 amino acids. Ipilimumab-mediated CTLA-4 blockade plus focal radiation was given to patients having chemo-refractory metastatic non-small-cell lung cancer. Assay: immunoSEQ multiplex PCR; the TCRdb copy retains only in-frame clones and omits some. The repertoire holds roughly 86,000 clones, with 80% to 85% as singletons. The source material was peripheral blood, sampled from a patient treated with radiotherapy plus ipilimumab. The source of this sequence is a human donor with non-small cell lung cancer who had stable disease on radiotherapy plus ipilimumab. V is TRBV5-4 and J is TRBJ1-5; possibly TRBD1 for D (6 bases). The CDR3 sequence is CASSLGGLRDQPQHF. DNA for the CDR3: TGTGCCAGCAGCTTAGGGGGGCTTCGGGATCAGCCCCAGCATTTT.